This is a list of T cell receptor beta chains from one sample in a study of blood T cell repertoires in COVID-19. TCRdb keeps only in-frame clones here, not all; method: immunoSEQ multiplex PCR. The data show 95,000 to 130,000 clones, with approximately 87% seen just once and 2% to 2.5% held by the top ten. Sequenced: peripheral blood. The source is a man aged 25 to 40 with acute or convalescent COVID-19. Each CDR3 is given with its conserved first and last residue. The D gene is left open where the match is weak. Clone size is not always given. Where it is, it says once, few, many or a class for expanded clones.

V: TRBV5-1; J: TRBJ1-4; D: -; size: once; CDR3: CASSPNTGHNEKLFF; DNA: TGCGCCAGCAGCCCGAATACGGGACATAATGAAAAACTGTTTTTT
V: TRBV3-1/TRBV3-2; J: TRBJ2-1; D: TRBD2; size: -; CDR3: CASSHGLAGGGRSYNEQFF; DNA: TGTGCCAGCAGCCATGGACTAGCGGGAGGGGGGCGCTCCTACAATGAGCAGTTCTTC
V: TRBV5-1; J: TRBJ2-1; D: -; size: -; CDR3: CASSLGGDSYNEQFF; DNA: TGCGCCAGCAGCTTGGGCGGGGACTCCTACAATGAGCAGTTCTTC
V: TRBV28; J: TRBJ1-1; D: -; size: -; CDR3: CATGIGGLMNTEAFF; DNA: TGTGCCACCGGAATCGGGGGACTAATGAACACTGAAGCTTTCTTT
V: TRBV5-4; J: TRBJ1-1; D: -; size: -; CDR3: CASRVGQMNTEAFF; DNA: TGTGCCAGCAGAGTGGGACAAATGAACACTGAAGCTTTCTTT
V: TRBV5-6; J: TRBJ2-1; D: -; size: -; CDR3: CASSLGSSGEFF; DNA: TGTGCCAGCAGCTTGGGGTCCTCAGGGGAGTTCTTC
V: TRBV3-1/TRBV3-2; J: TRBJ1-1; D: -; size: -; CDR3: CASSQGRGVPAFF; DNA: TGTGCCAGCAGCCAAGGGAGGGGAGTACCAGCTTTCTTT
V: TRBV7-2; J: TRBJ2-7; D: -; size: many; CDR3: CASSLEIGGGTYEQYF; DNA: TGTGCCAGCAGCTTAGAAATCGGCGGGGGCACATACGAGCAGTACTTC
V: TRBV5-1; J: TRBJ2-3; D: -; size: -; CDR3: CASRPTKRVESDTQYF; DNA: TGCGCCAGCAGACCCACCAAGCGGGTGGAATCAGATACGCAGTATTTT
V: TRBV19; J: TRBJ2-1; D: -; size: -; CDR3: CASSGASYNEQFF; DNA: TGTGCCAGTAGTGGGGCTAGCTACAATGAGCAGTTCTTC
V: TRBV5-4; J: TRBJ2-1; D: TRBD2; size: -; CDR3: CASTPGVGAGGLEQFF; DNA: TGTGCCAGCACCCCGGGCGTAGGTGCGGGGGGGCTTGAGCAGTTCTTC
V: TRBV19; J: TRBJ1-3; D: -; size: -; CDR3: CASRSLGNTIYF; DNA: TGTGCTTCCAGGTCGCTTGGAAACACCATATATTTT
V: TRBV5-5; J: TRBJ1-1; D: -; size: once; CDR3: CASSTVINTEAFF; DNA: TGTGCCAGCAGCACAGTGATTAACACTGAAGCTTTCTTT
V: TRBV6-1; J: TRBJ2-7; D: TRBD1; size: -; CDR3: CASSEFKGASAEQYF; DNA: TGTGCCAGCAGTGAATTTAAGGGGGCCTCAGCCGAGCAGTACTTC
V: TRBV15; J: TRBJ1-6; D: -; size: -; CDR3: CATSRDISNSPLHF; DNA: TGTGCCACCAGCAGAGATATCAGTAATTCACCCCTCCACTTT
V: TRBV7-2; J: TRBJ2-7; D: -; size: -; CDR3: CASRDNRASSSYEQYF; DNA: TGTGCCAGCAGGGATAACAGGGCAAGCTCTTCCTACGAGCAGTACTTC
V: TRBV5-4; J: TRBJ2-7; D: -; size: once; CDR3: CASSFPGEIYEQYF; DNA: TGTGCCAGCAGCTTCCCAGGGGAGATCTACGAGCAGTACTTC